This record concerns one TCR beta chain sequence. The V end lost 6 bases, the J end lost 3 bases, and 16 bases lay between the germline ends. Per germline, CDR1 SEHNR and CDR2 FQNEAQ (reference sequence). CDR3 length: 15 amino acids. TCRdb used MiXCR to reprocess the RT-PCR reads, holding one entry per CDR3 protein. The profile shows about 680,000 distinct CDR3 sequences, approximately 15% of them singletons. Sequencing was performed on memory CD4+ T cells from blood. The genes are TRBV7-9 and TRBJ2-3; TRBD1 is a possible D gene (6 bases). This TCR derives from a female donor in good health, serving as a healthy control. The chain's CDR3 is CASSLQDRRTDTQYF. CDR3 coding DNA: TGTGCCAGCAGTCTACAGGACAGAAGAACAGATACGCAGTATTTT.